Below, 22 T cell receptor beta chains from the same sample are listed, as sequenced in a study of tumor-infiltrating lymphocytes in localized non-small cell lung cancer. Measured with immunoSEQ multiplex PCR; TCRdb has only the in-frame clones, and not every one. The table records about 16,000 clones, around 75% of them present only once. Material for sequencing was lung tumor tissue. The receptors come from a human donor with non-small cell lung cancer.

The chain recombines TRBV19 with TRBJ1-5, with no clear D. V was clipped by 2 bases and J by 4 bases, with 6 bases between them. Germline V gives CDR1 LNHDA, CDR2 SQIVND (reference sequence). This CDR3 has 13 residues. The CDR3 here is CASSIQTNQPQHF. CDR3 nucleotides: TGTGCCAGTAGTATACAAACAAATCAGCCCCAGCATTTT.

This clone was found a few times. The rearrangement uses TRBV28 and TRBJ1-2, with D tentatively TRBD1 (6 bases). Germline V gives CDR1 MDHEN, CDR2 SYDVKM. The CDR3 sequence is 12 residues long. V shed 9 bases and J shed 3 bases, with 11 bases lying between them. Here the CDR3 reads CASQEGDYGYTF. CDR3 DNA: TGTGCCAGTCAAGAGGGGGACTATGGCTACACCTTC.

The chain employs TRBV6-5 and TRBJ1-1; D is ambiguous. The length of the CDR3 is 14 residues. Trimming removed 6 bases from V and 5 bases from J, with 16 bases in between. The germline V gene has CDR1 MNHEY and CDR2 SVGAGI. CDR3 in amino acids: CASSRRGGITEAFF. The CDR3 coding sequence is TGTGCCAGCAGCCGACGCGGAGGGATTACTGAAGCTTTCTTT.

The V gene is TRBV7-9, the J gene TRBJ1-1; 7 nucleotides align to TRBD1. CDR3 length equals 15 residues. J gave up 5 bases and V 3 bases, and 9 bases lay outside the gene matches. Germline lookup yields CDR1 SEHNR and CDR2 FQNEAQ (reference sequence). CDR3 coding DNA: TGTGCCAGCAGCTTTGTTGAGGGGGCGCAGACTGAAGCTTTCTTT. This gives the protein CASSFVEGAQTEAFF.

This clone is a singleton in its sample. This chain uses TRBV7-2 with TRBJ2-7; D is unresolved. The CDR3 is 13 amino acids. Germline CDR1 and CDR2: SGHTA and FQGNSA. Trimming cost V 6 bases and J 6 bases, with 15 bases left between them. The CDR3 here is CASSYLSSSEQYF. CDR3 DNA sequence: TGTGCCAGCAGTTACCTTTCGAGCAGCGAGCAGTACTTC.

This clone was seen just once. This chain uses TRBV2 with TRBJ1-1; no clear D gene. Germline CDR1 and CDR2: SNHLY and FYNNEI. Trimming took off 7 bases at V and 2 bases at J, with 14 bases between the two ends. The CDR3 runs 14 residues. CDR3 DNA: TGTGCCAGCACTAGAGAGGACCTCAACACTGAAGCTTTCTTT. Its protein product is CASTREDLNTEAFF. Looking up the rest from reference TRBV2 and TRBJ1-1 gives the full variable domain: EPEVTQTPSHQVTQMGQEVILRCVPISNHLYFYWYRQILGQKVEFLVSFYNNEISEKSEIFDDQFSVERPDGSNFTLKIRSTKLEDSAMYFCASTREDLNTEAFFGQGTRLTVV.

This rearrangement joins TRBV5-6 to TRBJ2-7; possibly TRBD1 for D (6 bases). Trimming cost V 4 bases and J 0 bases, with 11 bases left between them. There are 14 residues in the CDR3. Germline V gene sequence: CDR1 SGHDT, CDR2 YYEEEE. The CDR3 nucleotides are TGTGCCAGCAGCCCGCTGGACAGCTCCTACGAGCAGTACTTC. It codes for CASSPLDSSYEQYF.

CDR3 sequence: CASARAGTGNTIYF. CDR3 in DNA: TGTGCCAGCGCACGCGCAGGGACTGGAAACACCATATATTTT. V and J are TRBV6-5 and TRBJ1-3, with a tentative D call TRBD1 (5 bases). CDR3 length: 14 amino acids. Looked up from germline, CDR1 is MNHEY and CDR2 is SVGAGI. The germline V and J ends were trimmed by 8 bases and 2 bases, with 13 bases remaining between them.

The chain is built from TRBV7-2 and TRBJ1-6; perhaps TRBD1 as D (5 bases). The CDR3 is made up of 16 amino acids. Trimming took off 3 bases at V and 6 bases at J, with 15 bases between the two ends. Germline-derived CDR1 and CDR2 are SGHTA and FQGNSA. The CDR3 DNA reads TGTGCCAGCAGCTTTCCCGGCGCAGGGCCTAATTCACCCCTCCACTTT. Its translation is CASSFPGAGPNSPLHF.

The rearrangement links TRBV27 to TRBJ2-7; 7 bases line up with TRBD1. This CDR3 has 15 amino acids. V dropped 8 bases and J dropped 4; count of bases not matched to a gene: 14. Germline CDR1 and CDR2: MNHEY and SMNVEV (reference sequence). The CDR3 loop is CASHPGTALAYEQYF. CDR3 DNA sequence: TGTGCCAGCCACCCCGGGACAGCATTAGCTTACGAGCAGTACTTC.

The chain employs TRBV9 and TRBJ2-3; TRBD2 is a possible D gene (5 bases). Per germline, CDR1 SGDLS and CDR2 YYNGEE. Trimming removed 3 bases at V and 3 bases at J, with 14 bases between. CDR3 length: 15 residues. The CDR3 spells CASSAGSRETDTQYF. As DNA, the CDR3 is TGTGCCAGCAGCGCTGGATCGAGGGAAACAGATACGCAGTATTTT.

The chain employs TRBV5-6 and TRBJ2-5; D might be TRBD1 (5 bases). The CDR3 is 16 residues long. The germline V and J ends were trimmed by 1 base and 4 bases, with 17 bases remaining between them. Germline V gives CDR1 SGHDT, CDR2 YYEEEE. The CDR3 here is CASSLWQGTLTETQYF. The DNA of the CDR3 is TGTGCCAGCAGCTTGTGGCAGGGAACCTTAACAGAGACCCAGTACTTC.

The genes are TRBV15 and TRBJ2-7; D might be TRBD2 (5 bases). Trimming took off 0 bases at V and 3 bases at J, with 12 bases between the two ends. The CDR3 consists of 15 residues. Germline CDR1 and CDR2: LNHNV and YYDKDF (reference sequence). Written as DNA, the CDR3 is TGTGCCACCAGCAGAGATCGCGGGTTCTACTACGAGCAGTACTTC. Translation: CATSRDRGFYYEQYF.

This chain uses TRBV5-5 with TRBJ1-2; D is ambiguous. Deletions cut 2 bases from V and 4 bases from J, with 6 bases between. Germline V CDR1 and CDR2: SGHKS, YYEKEE (reference sequence). This CDR3 spans 12 amino acids. The CDR3 loop is CASSFEAYGYTF. The CDR3 region has the DNA TGTGCCAGCAGCTTCGAGGCCTATGGCTACACCTTC.

The rearrangement joins TRBV9 to TRBJ1-1; 7 nucleotides agree with TRBD1. V was clipped by 0 bases and J by 1 base; unmatched bases: 12. This CDR3 region has 18 residues. The germline CDR1 and CDR2 sequences are SGDLS and YYNGEE. Here the CDR3 DNA reads TGTGCCAGCAGCGTAGCGAGAACGACGACAGGGAAGAACACTGAAGCTTTCTTT. It yields the protein CASSVARTTTGKNTEAFF.

Only a few counts were recorded for this clone. CDR3 region: CASSEAHGQNQPQHF. Written as DNA, the CDR3 is TGTGCCAGCAGTGAAGCGCACGGGCAGAATCAGCCCCAGCATTTT. The chain joins TRBV2 to TRBJ1-5; D unclear. The CDR3 sequence is 15 residues long. Germline V gives CDR1 SNHLY, CDR2 FYNNEI. Trimming took 0 bases from V and 4 from J, leaving 10 bases between them.

The chain uses TRBV5-1 and TRBJ2-6; no clear D. The length of the CDR3 is 15 residues. Germline V lookup: CDR1 SGHRS, CDR2 YFSETQ. V was pared by 4 bases and J by 1 base, with 9 bases between. The CDR3, as DNA: TGCGCCAGCAGCCCAGGATCGTCTGGGGCCAACGTCCTGACTTTC. Protein: CASSPGSSGANVLTF.

The chain joins TRBV6-6 to TRBJ2-3; the match to TRBD1 covers 8 bases. The V segment lost 5 bases and the J segment 10 bases; nucleotides outside the gene matches: 11. This CDR3 is built from 14 residues. Germline-derived CDR1 and CDR2 are MNHNY and SVGAGI (reference sequence). The CDR3 DNA reads as TGTGCCAGCAGTCCCGACAGGGGAGGCAGGGCGCAGTATTTT. Protein product: CASSPDRGGRAQYF.

This sequence joins TRBV11-2 and TRBJ2-5; D is unclear. The ends were cut back, 8 bases at V and 1 base at J, with 17 bases in the middle. CDR3 size: 15 residues. CDR1 and CDR2 from the germline V gene are SGHAT and FQNNGV. CDR3 in amino acids: CASQLGGLGQETQYF. CDR3 bases: TGTGCCAGCCAGCTGGGTGGGTTGGGCCAAGAGACCCAGTACTTC.

This chain joins TRBV30 and TRBJ1-1, with TRBD1 as a possible D gene (5 bases). The CDR3 is 15 amino acids. V lost 2 bases to trimming and J lost 1 base, with 14 bases between them. Per the germline V gene, CDR1 is GTSNPN and CDR2 is SVGIG (reference sequence). In DNA form, the CDR3 reads TGTGCCTGGAGTCATGAAACCGGGACGAACACTGAAGCTTTCTTT. It translates to CAWSHETGTNTEAFF.

The J gene is TRBJ2-7, the V gene TRBV6-1; 7 positions agree with TRBD2. CDR3 length equals 14 residues. Germline-derived CDR1 and CDR2 are MNHNS and SASEGT. J lost 6 bases, V lost 4 bases, and 9 bases had no gene match. In nucleotides, the CDR3 is TGTGCCAGCAGTGGGAGCGGGGAGGCCGGCGAGCAGTACTTC. It encodes CASSGSGEAGEQYF.

The V gene is TRBV5-6, the J gene TRBJ1-2; no firm D call. Germline values: CDR1 SGHDT, CDR2 YYEEEE. Trimming shortened V by 5 bases and J by 7 bases, and 15 bases separated the two germline ends. This CDR3 comprises 13 residues. The DNA of the CDR3 is TGTGCCAGCAGTTTTGGTGTCAGCAGTGGCTACACCTTC. This gives the protein CASSFGVSSGYTF.